This paragraph covers one TCR beta chain sequence. Antigen: not known. This sample stems from a study of T cell clones after liver transplantation. Turning to the study itself: TCRbeta sequencing after a pre-transplant mixed lymphocyte reaction identified graft-donor-reactive clones, later tracked in post-transplant blood. General study results and limits: Post-transplant, graft-donor-reactive CD4 TCRbeta sequences in blood dropped significantly in 5 of 8 subjects. Graft donor-reactive T cells may have migrated into the graft rather than being deleted.

Sequencing used immunoSEQ multiplex PCR; TCRdb keeps in-frame clones, though not all of them. The sample shows 93,000 or so clones, around 84% of them seen only once. Here the sequenced sample was CD4+ T cells from blood, taken around 48 months after liver transplant. This clonotype was obtained from a human patient who received a liver transplant. Part of the T cells may come from the graft donor.

In DNA form, the CDR3 reads TGTGCCAGCAGCCTAAGTAGGATTAACTATGGCTACACCTTC. Amino acids: CASSLSRINYGYTF. The chain has TRBV28 and TRBJ1-2; no definite D call. Germline V gene sequence: CDR1 MDHEN, CDR2 SYDVKM. The V and J ends lost 6 bases and 1 base respectively, with 12 bases between them. The CDR3 runs to 14 residues.